The sequence of this T cell receptor (beta chain) was determined in a study of T cells in Graves' hyperthyroidism and ophthalmopathy. Study-level results: From stable hyperthyroidism, ophthalmopathy was set apart by a 13 V-J model.

With 7 bases clipped from V and 9 bases from J, the junction kept 24 bases outside the gene matches. CDR1 is MNHEY and CDR2 is SVGEGT in the germline V gene. The length of the CDR3 is 18 residues. This clonotype has a count of ten or more. Antigen: not known. Clinical Activity Scores of at least 3, NOSPECS grades of at least 4 and durations under 3 months characterized ophthalmopathy patients. Patients showing uncontrolled infection, other autoimmune disease, pregnancy or lactation were ineligible. Thyroid ultrasound and orbital computed tomography, with clinical symptoms and serum thyroxine and TRAb, informed diagnoses. TCR beta CDR3 regions were amplified from RNA. Researchers ran a first-round RT-PCR on the TCR CDR3 using the HTBI primer set. TCRdb fed the multiplex PCR reads into MiXCR, producing one record per CDR3 protein. The sample gives roughly 600,000 distinct CDR3 sequences, about 14% of which show up once; around an eighth is in the top ten.

The TCR was taken from a woman between 50 and 59 years old with Graves' ophthalmopathy. The chain carries TRBV6-2 or TRBV6-3 and TRBJ2-1, with 7 bases identical to TRBD2. Sequencing was performed on blood. In nucleotides, the CDR3 is TGTGCCAGCACCAACCTAAGGAGTCTAGCGGATACGTCGGGTGAGCAGTTCTTC. Residues: CASTNLRSLADTSGEQFF.